The 17 T cell receptor beta chains presented below share a single source sample, sequenced in a study of T-cell memory formation after mild COVID-19. TCRdb redid the calling of the 5' RACE reads with MiXCR, one entry per CDR3 protein. The top ten hold 2.4% of the sample, which has roughly 190,000 distinct CDR3 sequences, around 16% seen once. Source material: PBMCs or a T cell subset sorted from them (not recorded which). These receptors were obtained from an adult woman who had mild COVID-19 (a few samples of this study predate the infection). Cell type and time point are not known.

This chain links TRBV4-1 with TRBJ1-5, with 7 positions matching TRBD1. CDR1 MGHRA and CDR2 YSYEKL come from the germline V gene. Trimming at V came to 3 bases and at J to 4 bases, leaving 6 bases not matched to a gene. The CDR3 is made up of 15 amino acids. CDR3 region: CASSHGRGMNQPQHF. The CDR3 DNA sequence: TGCGCCAGCAGCCACGGCAGGGGGATGAATCAGCCCCAGCATTTT.

This clonotype was counted at least ten times. The chain carries TRBV7-2 and TRBJ2-7; perhaps TRBD1 as D (6 bases). Germline values: CDR1 SGHTA, CDR2 FQGNSA. V lost 5 bases, J lost 0 bases, and 17 bases lay in between. There are 16 residues in the CDR3. DNA of the CDR3: TGTGCCAGCAGCCCTGTTGGGGGCGTAAGCTCCTACGAGCAGTACTTC. Its protein is CASSPVGGVSSYEQYF.

There are a few counts of this clonotype. The CDR3 reads CASSLRTDYTDTQYF. CDR3 nucleotide sequence: TGTGCCAGTAGTCTACGGACGGACTACACAGATACGCAGTATTTT. The V call is TRBV19, the J call TRBJ2-3, with a tentative D call TRBD2 (6 bases). The ends were cut back, 5 bases at V and 2 bases at J, with 14 bases in the middle. The germline gives CDR1 LNHDA, CDR2 SQIVND (reference sequence). This CDR3 is 15 amino acids long.

The chain recombines TRBV2 with TRBJ1-2; TRBD1 agrees at 7 bases. V lost 6 bases, J lost 5 bases, and 12 bases stayed unmatched. This CDR3 is built from 15 residues. CDR1 SNHLY and CDR2 FYNNEI come from the germline V gene. CDR3 nucleotide sequence: TGTGCCAGCAGCGACAGGGCAGTGAAGGTTTATGGCTACACCTTC. As protein: CASSDRAVKVYGYTF.

This clonotype has just a few counts. The V call is TRBV12-3 or TRBV12-4, the J call TRBJ1-1; D gene unclear. V was clipped by 2 bases and J by 1 base, with 8 bases between them. The CDR3 sequence is 14 residues long. The DNA of the CDR3 is TGTGCCAGCAGTTTAAGGTTCCCGAACACTGAAGCTTTCTTT. Translating gives CASSLRFPNTEAFF.

This clonotype was detected many times. The rearrangement joins TRBV24-1 to TRBJ2-1; the match to TRBD2 covers 8 bases. The germline V gene has CDR1 KGHDR and CDR2 SFDVKD. Trimming cost V 2 bases and J 9 bases; bases outside gene matches: 11. The CDR3 is made up of 16 amino acids. CDR3 in amino acids: CATSDSSGFIVSEQFF. In nucleotides, the CDR3 is TGTGCCACCAGTGATTCTAGCGGGTTTATCGTATCTGAGCAGTTCTTC.

This clonotype appeared many times. The chain carries TRBV9 and TRBJ2-3; D is tentatively TRBD1 or TRBD2 (5 bases each). The CDR3 extends over 14 amino acids. Germline lookup yields CDR1 SGDLS and CDR2 YYNGEE. The V end lost 0 bases, the J end lost 5 bases, and 10 bases lay between the germline ends. CDR3 sequence: CASSVGDERDTQYF. The CDR3 nucleotides read TGTGCCAGCAGCGTAGGGGACGAGAGAGATACGCAGTATTTT. Combining the CDR3 with reference TRBV9 and TRBJ2-3 gives the whole variable domain DSGVTQTPKHLITATGQRVTLRCSPRSGDLSVYWYQQSLDQGLQFLIQYYNGEERAKGNILERFSAQQFPDLHSELNLSSLELGDSALYFCASSVGDERDTQYFGPGTRLTVL.

This clonotype was detected only a few times. The chain couples TRBV7-8 to TRBJ1-5, with 8 bases fitting TRBD1. Germline-derived CDR1 and CDR2 are SGHVS and FQNEAQ. The CDR3 covers 22 residues. V shed 1 base and J 0 bases; nucleotides not matched to a gene: 20. The CDR3 region is CASSLEGMIRDRRIYSNQPQHF. For the CDR3, the DNA is TGTGCCAGCAGCTTAGAGGGAATGATCCGGGACAGGAGGATCTATAGCAATCAGCCCCAGCATTTT.

This clonotype was seen a handful of times. The rearrangement links TRBV6-5 to TRBJ1-1, with D perhaps matching TRBD1 (5 bases). Per germline, CDR1 MNHEY and CDR2 SVGAGI. V was pared by 7 bases and J by 1 base, with 16 bases between. The CDR3 is made up of 15 amino acids. The CDR3 sequence: CASNVGGIKNTEAFF. The DNA of the CDR3 is TGTGCCAGCAACGTGGGGGGTATTAAGAACACTGAAGCTTTCTTT.

This clonotype has just a few counts. The V gene is TRBV7-8, the J gene TRBJ2-1, with 8 nucleotides matching TRBD2. This CDR3 has 17 residues. From germline, CDR1 is SGHVS and CDR2 FQNEAQ. With V trimmed by 5 bases and J by 1 base, 10 bases remained unmatched. The DNA of the CDR3 is TGTGCCAGCAGCGAAGCTAGCGGGCGCTCGTCCTACAATGAGCAGTTCTTC. This sequence encodes CASSEASGRSSYNEQFF.

This clonotype was found a few times. CDR3 amino acids: CATSDPSVRTDTQYF. CDR3 nucleotides: TGTGCCACCAGTGATCCCTCGGTACGCACAGATACGCAGTATTTT. This chain connects TRBV24-1 to TRBJ2-3, with unresolved D. The CDR3 extends over 15 amino acids. Germline V gives CDR1 KGHDR, CDR2 SFDVKD. Trimming removed 3 bases at V and 1 base at J, with 10 bases between.

This clonotype was recorded a few times. J is TRBJ2-7 and V is TRBV20-1, with 9 bases matching TRBD1. The CDR3 is 16 residues long. Looked up from germline, CDR1 is DFQATT and CDR2 is SNEGSKA (reference sequence). Trimming took 1 base from V and 1 from J; bases not matched to a gene: 8. The CDR3 bases are TGCAGTGCTAGAGGACCTGGACAGGGGCGTTCCTACGAGCAGTACTTC. It is translated as CSARGPGQGRSYEQYF.

A few counts support this clonotype. This chain joins TRBV5-6 and TRBJ1-5; D is unresolved. CDR3 size: 15 residues. Germline lookup yields CDR1 SGHDT and CDR2 YYEEEE. The V end was cut by 2 bases, the J end by 0 bases, with 9 bases between. CDR3 loop: CASSLSHISNQPQHF. CDR3 coding DNA: TGTGCCAGCAGCTTAAGTCATATTAGCAATCAGCCCCAGCATTTT.

The V call is TRBV27, the J call TRBJ1-2, with 9 positions matching TRBD1. Germline CDR1 and CDR2: MNHEY and SMNVEV (reference sequence). Losses at the gene ends were 6 bases for V and 3 bases for J; bases not matched to a gene: 5. The CDR3 is 14 residues long. The CDR3 is CASRNRGLDYGYTF. The CDR3 bases are TGTGCCAGCAGGAACAGGGGGCTTGACTATGGCTACACCTTC.

The rearrangement uses TRBV9 and TRBJ1-3, with unresolved D. The V and J ends lost 0 bases and 2 bases respectively, with 9 bases between them. This CDR3 has 15 residues. Germline CDR1 reads SGDLS; CDR2 reads YYNGEE. Here the CDR3 reads CASSVGGIAGNTIYF. CDR3 DNA: TGTGCCAGCAGCGTAGGAGGAATTGCTGGAAACACCATATATTTT.

This clonotype was seen a few times. The chain joins TRBV5-1 to TRBJ2-7, with D unclear. Germline values: CDR1 SGHRS, CDR2 YFSETQ. Trimming pared 0 bases from V and 6 bases from J, leaving 13 bases between. This CDR3 spans 14 amino acids. As DNA, the CDR3 is TGCGCCAGCAGCTTGGAGTTTACCTCGCTCGAGCAGTACTTC. This sequence encodes CASSLEFTSLEQYF.

The V and J genes are TRBV12-3 or TRBV12-4 and TRBJ2-7, with 7 bases that match TRBD2. The CDR3 is 15 amino acids. V dropped 3 bases and J dropped 0; count of bases not matched to a gene: 5. The CDR3 protein is CASSLAGAGSYEQYF. CDR3 nucleotides: TGTGCCAGCAGTTTGGCGGGAGCGGGCTCCTACGAGCAGTACTTC.